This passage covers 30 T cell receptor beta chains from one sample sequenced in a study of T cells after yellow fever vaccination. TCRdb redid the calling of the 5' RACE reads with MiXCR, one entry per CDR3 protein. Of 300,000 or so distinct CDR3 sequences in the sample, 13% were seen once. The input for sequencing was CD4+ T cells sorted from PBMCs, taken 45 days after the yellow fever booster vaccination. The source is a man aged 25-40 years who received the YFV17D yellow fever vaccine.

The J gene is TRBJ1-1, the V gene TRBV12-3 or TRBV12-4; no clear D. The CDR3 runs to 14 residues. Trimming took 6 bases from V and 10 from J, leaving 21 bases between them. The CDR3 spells CASSHGRRKLGAFF. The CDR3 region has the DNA TGTGCCAGCAGCCATGGACGACGCAAGCTTGGAGCTTTCTTT.

The CDR3 here is CASSQGGERFSSYNEQFF. The CDR3 DNA reads as TGTGCCAGCAGCCAAGGGGGCGAGCGGTTTAGCTCCTACAATGAGCAGTTCTTC. This sequence joins TRBV4-2 and TRBJ2-1, with D perhaps being TRBD1 or TRBD2 (5 bases each). V gave up 1 base and J gave up 0 bases, with 16 bases separating them. The CDR3 extends over 18 amino acids. Germline V lookup: CDR1 LGHNA, CDR2 YNFKEQ.

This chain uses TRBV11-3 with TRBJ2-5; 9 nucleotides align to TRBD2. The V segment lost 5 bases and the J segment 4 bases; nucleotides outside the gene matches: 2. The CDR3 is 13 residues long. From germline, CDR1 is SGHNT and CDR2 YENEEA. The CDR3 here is CASSPSGTETQYF. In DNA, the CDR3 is TGTGCCAGCAGCCCTAGCGGGACAGAGACCCAGTACTTC.

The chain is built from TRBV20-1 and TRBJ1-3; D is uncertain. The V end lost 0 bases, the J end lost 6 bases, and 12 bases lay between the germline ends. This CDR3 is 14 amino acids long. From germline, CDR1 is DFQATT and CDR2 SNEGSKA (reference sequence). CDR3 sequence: CSARDHSLLNTIYF. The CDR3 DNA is TGCAGTGCTAGAGACCACAGTCTTCTAAACACCATATATTTT.

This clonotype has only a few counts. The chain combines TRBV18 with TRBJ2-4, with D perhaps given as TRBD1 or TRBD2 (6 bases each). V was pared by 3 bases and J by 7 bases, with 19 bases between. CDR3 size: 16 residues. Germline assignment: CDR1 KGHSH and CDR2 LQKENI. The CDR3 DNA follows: TGTGCCAGCTCACCCGGGGGCTCCCCCGGCCAGAACATTCAGTACTTC. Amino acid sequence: CASSPGGSPGQNIQYF. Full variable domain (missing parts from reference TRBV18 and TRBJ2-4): NAGVMQNPRHLVRRRGQEARLRCSPMKGHSHVYWYRQLPEEGLKFMVYLQKENIIDESGMPKERFSAEFPKEGPSILRIQQVVRGDSAAYFCASSPGGSPGQNIQYFGAGTRLSVL.

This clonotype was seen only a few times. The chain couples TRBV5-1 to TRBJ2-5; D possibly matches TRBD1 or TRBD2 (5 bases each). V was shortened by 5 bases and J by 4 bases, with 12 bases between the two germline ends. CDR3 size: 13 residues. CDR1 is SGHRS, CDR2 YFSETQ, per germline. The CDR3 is CASRGEIRETQYF. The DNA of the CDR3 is TGCGCCAGCAGAGGGGAGATCCGAGAGACCCAGTACTTC.

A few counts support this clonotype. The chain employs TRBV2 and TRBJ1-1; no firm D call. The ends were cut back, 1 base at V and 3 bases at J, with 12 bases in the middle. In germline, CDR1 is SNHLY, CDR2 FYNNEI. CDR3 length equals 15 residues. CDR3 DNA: TGTGCCAGCAGTGAAGACCCCTCTCTGGACACTGAAGCTTTCTTT. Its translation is CASSEDPSLDTEAFF.

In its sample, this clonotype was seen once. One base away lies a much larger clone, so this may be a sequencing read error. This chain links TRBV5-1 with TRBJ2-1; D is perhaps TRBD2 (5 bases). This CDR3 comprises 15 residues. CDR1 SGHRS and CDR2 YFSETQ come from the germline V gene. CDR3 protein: CASSPRALGGNKQFF. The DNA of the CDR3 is TGCGCCAGCAGCCCCCGGGCCCTAGGAGGCAATAAGCAGTTCTTC.

DNA of the CDR3: TGTGCCAGCAGTGAAAATGCGGCTAGCGTTTCCGGGGAGCTGTTTTTT. It translates to CASSENAASVSGELFF. The chain joins TRBV2 to TRBJ2-2; the D gene is possibly TRBD2 (6 bases). The CDR3 is 16 residues long. Trimming removed 2 bases at V and 6 bases at J, with 16 bases between. CDR1 is SNHLY and CDR2 is FYNNEI in the germline V gene.

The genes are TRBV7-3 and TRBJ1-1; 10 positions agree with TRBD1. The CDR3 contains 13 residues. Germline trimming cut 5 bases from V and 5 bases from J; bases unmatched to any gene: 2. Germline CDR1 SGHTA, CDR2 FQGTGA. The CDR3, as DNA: TGTGCCAGCAGCGGACAGGGGGGTACTGAAGCTTTCTTT. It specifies CASSGQGGTEAFF.

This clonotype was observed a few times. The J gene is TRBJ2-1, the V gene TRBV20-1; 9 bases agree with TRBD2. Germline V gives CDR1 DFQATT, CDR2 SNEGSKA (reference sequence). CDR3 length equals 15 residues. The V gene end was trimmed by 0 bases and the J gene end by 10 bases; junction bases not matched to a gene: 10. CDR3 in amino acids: CSARDVIAGVDEQFF. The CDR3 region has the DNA TGCAGTGCTAGAGATGTAATAGCGGGAGTGGACGAGCAGTTCTTC.

CDR3 sequence reads: CASTRGVRGTEAFF. The CDR3 DNA sequence: TGTGCCAGCACCAGGGGGGTCCGGGGCACTGAAGCTTTCTTT. This chain links TRBV7-2 with TRBJ1-1, with 7 bases aligning to TRBD1. Germline trimming cut 7 bases from V and 4 bases from J; bases unmatched to any gene: 9. The CDR3 sequence is 14 residues long. In germline, CDR1 is SGHTA, CDR2 FQGNSA. The whole variable domain, remainder taken from reference TRBV7-2 and TRBJ1-1, is GAGVSQSPSNKVTEKGKDVELRCDPISGHTALYWYRQSLGQGLEFLIYFQGNSAPDKSGLPSDRFSAERTGGSVSTLTIQRTQQEDSAVYLCASTRGVRGTEAFFGQGTRLTVV.

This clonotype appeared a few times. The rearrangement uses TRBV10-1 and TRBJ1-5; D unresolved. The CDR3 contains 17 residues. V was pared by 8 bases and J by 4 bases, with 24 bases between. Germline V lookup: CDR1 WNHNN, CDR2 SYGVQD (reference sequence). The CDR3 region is CASARPHVIPLNQPQHF. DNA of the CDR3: TGCGCCAGCGCCCGCCCCCATGTTATCCCCCTAAATCAGCCCCAGCATTTT.

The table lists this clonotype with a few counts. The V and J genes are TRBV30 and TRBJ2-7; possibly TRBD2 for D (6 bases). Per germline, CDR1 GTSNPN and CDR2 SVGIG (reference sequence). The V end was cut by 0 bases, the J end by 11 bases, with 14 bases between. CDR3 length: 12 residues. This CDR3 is CAWSVGGIVEYF. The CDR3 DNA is TGTGCCTGGAGTGTTGGGGGGATCGTGGAGTACTTC.

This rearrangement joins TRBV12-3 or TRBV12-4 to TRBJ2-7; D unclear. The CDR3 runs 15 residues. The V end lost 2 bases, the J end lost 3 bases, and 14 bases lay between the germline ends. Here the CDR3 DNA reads TGTGCCAGCAGTTTAAGATCGCAAGCCAGCTACGAGCAGTACTTC. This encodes CASSLRSQASYEQYF.

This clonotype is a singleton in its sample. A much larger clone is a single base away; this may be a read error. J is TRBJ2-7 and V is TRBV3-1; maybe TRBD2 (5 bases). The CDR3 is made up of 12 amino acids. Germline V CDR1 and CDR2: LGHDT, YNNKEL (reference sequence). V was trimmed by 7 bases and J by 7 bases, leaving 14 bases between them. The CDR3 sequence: CASTRTFREQYF. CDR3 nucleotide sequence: TGTGCCAGCACTAGGACTTTCCGGGAGCAGTACTTC.

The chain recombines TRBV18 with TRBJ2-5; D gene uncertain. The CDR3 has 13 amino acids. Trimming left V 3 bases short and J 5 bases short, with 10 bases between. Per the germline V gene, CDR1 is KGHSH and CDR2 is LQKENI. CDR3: CASSPLGSETQYF. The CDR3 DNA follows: TGTGCCAGCTCACCGCTGGGTTCTGAGACCCAGTACTTC.

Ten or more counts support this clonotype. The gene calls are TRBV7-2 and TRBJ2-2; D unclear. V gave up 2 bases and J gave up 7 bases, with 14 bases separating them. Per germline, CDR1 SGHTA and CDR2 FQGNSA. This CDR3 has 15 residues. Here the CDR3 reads CASSLNSRLGGELFF. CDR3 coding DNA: TGTGCCAGCAGCTTAAACTCGCGCCTTGGCGGGGAGCTGTTTTTT.

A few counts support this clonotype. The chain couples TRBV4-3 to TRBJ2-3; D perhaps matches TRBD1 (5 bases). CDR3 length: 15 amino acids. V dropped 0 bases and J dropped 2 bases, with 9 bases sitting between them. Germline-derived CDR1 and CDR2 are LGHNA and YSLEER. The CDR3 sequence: CASSQDRRATDTQYF. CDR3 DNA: TGCGCCAGCAGCCAAGATCGCAGGGCCACAGATACGCAGTATTTT.

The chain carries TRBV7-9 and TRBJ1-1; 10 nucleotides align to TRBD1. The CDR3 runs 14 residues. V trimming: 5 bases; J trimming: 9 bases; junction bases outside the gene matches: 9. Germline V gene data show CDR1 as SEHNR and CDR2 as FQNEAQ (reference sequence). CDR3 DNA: TGTGCCAGCAGCAAGTCCCGGGACAGGGGCCAAGCTTTCTTT. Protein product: CASSKSRDRGQAFF.

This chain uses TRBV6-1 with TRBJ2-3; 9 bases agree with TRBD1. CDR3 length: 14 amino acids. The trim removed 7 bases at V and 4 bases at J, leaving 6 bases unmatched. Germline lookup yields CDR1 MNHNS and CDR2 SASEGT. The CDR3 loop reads CASTTTGGADTQYF. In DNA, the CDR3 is TGTGCCAGCACTACAACAGGGGGCGCAGATACGCAGTATTTT.

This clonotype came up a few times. CDR3 sequence: CASSQVPSGGNEQFF. CDR3 nucleotides: TGCGCCAGCAGCCAGGTCCCTAGCGGGGGGAATGAGCAGTTCTTC. The J gene is TRBJ2-1, the V gene TRBV4-3; 11 nucleotides line up with TRBD2. From germline, CDR1 is LGHNA and CDR2 YSLEER. This CDR3 region has 15 residues. Trimming cost V 3 bases and J 7 bases; bases outside gene matches: 5.

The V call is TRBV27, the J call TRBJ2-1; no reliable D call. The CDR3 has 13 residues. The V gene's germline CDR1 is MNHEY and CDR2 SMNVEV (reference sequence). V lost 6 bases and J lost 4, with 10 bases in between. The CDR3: CASSWNGYNEQFF. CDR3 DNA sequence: TGTGCCAGCAGCTGGAACGGGTACAATGAGCAGTTCTTC.

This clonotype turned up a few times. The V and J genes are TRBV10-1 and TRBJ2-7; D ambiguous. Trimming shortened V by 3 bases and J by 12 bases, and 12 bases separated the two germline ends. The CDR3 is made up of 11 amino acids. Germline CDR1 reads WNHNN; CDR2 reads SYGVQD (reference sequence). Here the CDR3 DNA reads TGCGCCAGCAGTGATATGGAACCCGGGTACTTC. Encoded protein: CASSDMEPGYF.

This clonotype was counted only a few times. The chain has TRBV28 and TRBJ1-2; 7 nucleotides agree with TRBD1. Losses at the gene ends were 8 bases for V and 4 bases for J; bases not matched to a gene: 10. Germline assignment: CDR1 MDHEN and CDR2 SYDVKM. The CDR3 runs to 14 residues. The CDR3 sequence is CASSRGRDSYGYTF. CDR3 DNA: TGTGCCAGCTCGCGGGGCAGGGACAGCTATGGCTACACCTTC.

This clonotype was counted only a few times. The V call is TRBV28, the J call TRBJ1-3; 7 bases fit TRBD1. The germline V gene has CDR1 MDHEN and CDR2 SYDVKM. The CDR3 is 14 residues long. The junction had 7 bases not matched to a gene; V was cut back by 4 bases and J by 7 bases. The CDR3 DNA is TGTGCCAGCAGTTCGCAAGACAGGGTTAACACCATATATTTT. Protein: CASSSQDRVNTIYF.

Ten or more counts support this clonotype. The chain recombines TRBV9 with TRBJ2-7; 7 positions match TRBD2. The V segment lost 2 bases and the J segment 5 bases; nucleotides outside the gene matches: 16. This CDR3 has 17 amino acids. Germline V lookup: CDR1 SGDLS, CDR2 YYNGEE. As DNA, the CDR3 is TGTGCCAGCAGCGTCGAGGCTAGCGGATCTCAGACCCACGAGCAGTACTTC. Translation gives CASSVEASGSQTHEQYF.

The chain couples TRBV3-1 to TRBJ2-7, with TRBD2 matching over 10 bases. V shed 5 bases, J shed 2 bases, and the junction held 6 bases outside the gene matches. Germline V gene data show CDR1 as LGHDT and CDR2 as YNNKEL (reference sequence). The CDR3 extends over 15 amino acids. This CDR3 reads CASSTGLAATYEQYF. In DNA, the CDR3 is TGTGCCAGCAGCACCGGACTAGCGGCCACCTACGAGCAGTACTTC.

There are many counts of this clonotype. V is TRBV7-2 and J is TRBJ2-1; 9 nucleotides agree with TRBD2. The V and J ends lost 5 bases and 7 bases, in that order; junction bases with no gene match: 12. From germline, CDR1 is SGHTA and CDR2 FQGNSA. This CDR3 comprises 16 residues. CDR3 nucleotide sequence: TGTGCCAGCAGCAAACTTAGCGGGAGTGGGTATAATGAGCAGTTCTTC. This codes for CASSKLSGSGYNEQFF.

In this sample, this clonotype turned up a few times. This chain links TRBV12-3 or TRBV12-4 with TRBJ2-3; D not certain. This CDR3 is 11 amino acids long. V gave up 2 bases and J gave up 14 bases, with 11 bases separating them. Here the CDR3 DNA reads TGTGCCAGCAGTTTAACTCGAGTTCTGTATTTT. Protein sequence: CASSLTRVLYF.